One and the same sample provided the 13 T cell receptor beta chains below, sequenced in a study of control samples from healthy donors and cancer patients. Generated by immunoSEQ multiplex PCR, the TCRdb table keeps only in-frame clones and is missing some. This sample yields about 130,000 clones, of which roughly 92% are seen a single time; approximately 0.58% belongs to the top ten. Sample: PBMCs. The receptors come from a man older than 75 with head and neck cancer.

The chain employs TRBV7-9 and TRBJ1-6; D unresolved. Germline lookup yields CDR1 SEHNR and CDR2 FQNEAQ (reference sequence). The CDR3 sequence is 17 residues long. Trimming took off 0 bases at V and 3 bases at J, with 12 bases between the two ends. The CDR3 here is CASSLAPPMGYNSPLHF. The CDR3 DNA reads as TGTGCCAGCAGCTTAGCCCCTCCGATGGGCTATAATTCACCCCTCCACTTT.

This clone was detected only once. The J gene is TRBJ1-1, the V gene TRBV6-5; no firm D call. This CDR3 is built from 16 residues. In germline, CDR1 is MNHEY, CDR2 SVGAGI. V lost 2 bases to trimming and J lost 0 bases, with 13 bases between them. CDR3 region: CASSYIGNGVNTEAFF. The CDR3 region has the DNA TGTGCCAGCAGTTACATCGGCAACGGCGTGAACACTGAAGCTTTCTTT.

The chain uses TRBV7-2 and TRBJ2-1, with 8 bases matching TRBD2. CDR3 length: 16 amino acids. Losses at the gene ends were 4 bases for V and 0 bases for J; bases not matched to a gene: 5. In germline, CDR1 is SGHTA, CDR2 FQGNSA. In DNA form, the CDR3 reads TGTGCCAGCAGCTCCAGCGGGGGAAGCTCCTACAATGAGCAGTTCTTC. Translating it yields CASSSSGGSSYNEQFF.

The J gene is TRBJ1-6, the V gene TRBV19; D possibly corresponds to TRBD1 (5 bases). Germline V gives CDR1 LNHDA, CDR2 SQIVND (reference sequence). This CDR3 spans 16 amino acids. Trimming took off 3 bases at V and 9 bases at J, with 18 bases between the two ends. The CDR3 reads CASSIAGGRQSSPLHF. CDR3 nucleotides: TGTGCCAGTAGTATTGCGGGGGGGAGACAGTCTTCACCCCTCCACTTT.

The chain employs TRBV20-1 and TRBJ2-3; 16 bases are shared with TRBD2. This CDR3 comprises 18 residues. Germline trimming cut 3 bases from V and 3 bases from J; bases unmatched to any gene: 9. Germline values: CDR1 DFQATT, CDR2 SNEGSKA (reference sequence). CDR3 in DNA: TGCAGTGCTAGTATTTCGGGACTAGCGGGGGGGAGTACAGATACGCAGTATTTT. It translates to CSASISGLAGGSTDTQYF.

V is TRBV5-4 and J is TRBJ2-1; 8 nucleotides agree with TRBD2. The CDR3 extends over 16 amino acids. Germline CDR1 reads SGHNT; CDR2 reads YYREEE (reference sequence). The junction had 12 bases not matched to a gene; V was cut back by 4 bases and J by 6 bases. The CDR3 is CASSRAGVRSGNEQFF. Written as DNA, the CDR3 is TGTGCCAGCAGCCGAGCGGGGGTTAGGTCCGGCAATGAGCAGTTCTTC.

The rearrangement links TRBV7-9 to TRBJ1-6; the match to TRBD1 covers 10 bases. Germline V gene data show CDR1 as SEHNR and CDR2 as FQNEAQ (reference sequence). The CDR3 spans 15 residues. The J segment lost 9 bases and the V segment lost 6 bases, leaving 8 bases of the junction unmatched. The CDR3 here is CASSHTDRGISPLHF. The CDR3 nucleotides are TGTGCCAGCAGTCATACGGACAGGGGGATTTCACCCCTCCACTTT.

This clone has a single count. J is TRBJ1-1 and V is TRBV7-6; D not certain. This CDR3 region has 15 residues. Deletions cut 4 bases from V and 1 base from J, with 13 bases between. Germline CDR1 and CDR2: SGHVS and FNYEAQ. CDR3 in amino acids: CASSSLGGGNTEAFF. CDR3 nucleotide sequence: TGTGCCAGCAGCTCCCTAGGCGGAGGGAACACTGAAGCTTTCTTT.

The chain links TRBV11-3 to TRBJ1-2; D not resolved. CDR1 is SGHNT and CDR2 is YENEEA in the germline V gene. Trimming removed 2 bases from V and 1 base from J, with 8 bases in between. The CDR3 is made up of 14 amino acids. The CDR3 spells CASSLLALNYGYTF. The CDR3 nucleotides are TGTGCCAGCAGCTTATTGGCCCTTAACTATGGCTACACCTTC.

Worth noting for this clone: An end of the junction differs from the germline gene, which may be a read error. The chain couples TRBV7-2 to TRBJ2-5, with 9 bases lining up with TRBD2. The CDR3 is 14 residues long. Germline V CDR1 and CDR2: SGHTA, FQGNSA. This CDR3 reads CASSLAGYAETQYF. In DNA, the CDR3 is TGTGCCAGCAGCCTAGCGGGGTACGCAGAGACCCAGTACTTC.

The gene calls are TRBV6-5 and TRBJ1-2, with TRBD1 as a possible D gene (6 bases). With 7 bases removed from V and 4 bases from J, the gap between germline ends came to 13 bases. There are 13 residues in the CDR3. In germline, CDR1 is MNHEY, CDR2 SVGAGI. CDR3 in amino acids: CASTPGAVYGYTF. CDR3 nucleotides: TGTGCCAGCACGCCAGGGGCGGTCTATGGCTACACCTTC.

V gene TRBV7-2 combines with J gene TRBJ2-3; weak D call: TRBD1 (5 bases). CDR3 length: 17 amino acids. CDR1 and CDR2 (germline): SGHTA, FQGNSA. Between the trimmed V and J ends, which lost 1 base and 0 bases, there was a span of 14 bases. The CDR3 DNA sequence: TGTGCCAGCAGCTTAGGTCGTGACAGCACAAGCACAGATACGCAGTATTTT. Translation gives CASSLGRDSTSTDTQYF. Complete variable domain (other parts from reference TRBV7-2 and TRBJ2-3): GAGVSQSPSNKVTEKGKDVELRCDPISGHTALYWYRQSLGQGLEFLIYFQGNSAPDKSGLPSDRFSAERTGGSVSTLTIQRTQQEDSAVYLCASSLGRDSTSTDTQYFGPGTRLTVL.

V gene TRBV19 combines with J gene TRBJ1-4; D is unresolved. This CDR3 has 13 amino acids. Per germline, CDR1 LNHDA and CDR2 SQIVND (reference sequence). V lost 1 base and J lost 6, with 6 bases in between. The CDR3: CASSIGEDEKLFF. The CDR3 region has the DNA TGTGCCAGTAGTATAGGCGAGGATGAAAAACTGTTTTTT.